The clone carrying this T cell receptor beta chain was detected only a few times. Its antigen is currently unknown. Repertoires were generated with immunoSEQ multiplex PCR, while TCRdb's copy carries only in-frame clones and drops some. The table records over 110,000 clones, approximately 90% of them present only once. The entry originates in a study of T cell responses to AZD1222 COVID-19 vaccine. Study results and caveats: Two AZD1222 administrations were followed by greater Spike-specific TCR breadth and depth. Only 5 to 7 individuals given AZD1222 were seropositive at baseline. The reported proportion of spike-specific TCRs targeting unmutated variant regions was nearly half.

V was cut by 2 bases and J by 5 bases, with 18 bases left in between. The CDR3 totals 17 residues. This sequence was found in an adult in good health. The chain has TRBV23-1 and TRBJ2-2; D is possibly TRBD1 or TRBD2 (6 bases each). TRBV23-1 is labeled an ORF, and its function is uncertain. Sequences were derived from peripheral blood, sampled on day 0 of AZD1222 vaccination. The CDR3: CASSQNPRGARTGELFF. The CDR3 DNA reads as TGCGCCAGCAGTCAAAATCCGAGGGGGGCCCGGACCGGGGAGCTGTTTTTT.